The T cell receptor (beta chain) described here comes from a study of low-dose radiotherapy and immunotherapy resistance in tumors. Whole-study context: A total of 6.5 Gy was given to Cohort 1 as 0.5 Gy per fraction every 2 weeks. First-strand cDNA used TRAV- and TRBV-specific primers, covering alpha and beta chains.

Amplification of TCRs used a constant-region primer and V-primer adapter for about 18 PCR cycles. One entry per CDR3 protein results from TCRdb running MiXCR on the reads. The sample lists about 46,000 distinct CDR3 sequences; 12% were seen once. Time point reported: before trial treatment. Germline V lookup: CDR1 KGHSH, CDR2 LQKENI. This CDR3 spans 15 amino acids. The V end was cut by 2 bases, the J end by 1 base, with 9 bases between. The chain has TRBV18 and TRBJ1-5; weak D call: TRBD1 (5 bases). The receptor was isolated from a female donor with ovarian cancer. Sequences were derived from PBMCs, sampled before treatment. The CDR3 spells CASSPGDVSNQPQHF. The CDR3 DNA is TGTGCCAGCTCACCAGGGGACGTCAGCAATCAGCCCCAGCATTTT.